This T cell receptor beta chain was recovered during a study of blood T cell repertoires in COVID-19. About the research overall: Samples taken during acute and convalescent COVID-19 were collected in the United States, Italy and Spain.

The CDR3 consists of 15 residues. Germline V gene lookup returns CDR1 SGHTA and CDR2 FQGNSA. The V gene end was trimmed by 5 bases and the J gene end by 4 bases; junction bases not matched to a gene: 8. This clone was recorded once. Per the original methods: Amplification with reference gene primers provided the estimates of nucleated cell counts. Measured with immunoSEQ multiplex PCR; TCRdb has only the in-frame clones, and not every one. The DNA was the basis for D and trimming; V, J and clone size are from that table. The sample has about 180,000 clones; 89% are singletons. The receptor was isolated from a man younger than 30 who had recovered from COVID-19. The V call is TRBV7-2, the J call TRBJ1-2; TRBD1 agrees at 9 bases. Material: peripheral blood. The CDR3 loop is CASSPQTGGGYGYTF. The CDR3 DNA reads as TGTGCCAGCAGCCCCCAAACAGGGGGCGGCTATGGCTACACCTTC.